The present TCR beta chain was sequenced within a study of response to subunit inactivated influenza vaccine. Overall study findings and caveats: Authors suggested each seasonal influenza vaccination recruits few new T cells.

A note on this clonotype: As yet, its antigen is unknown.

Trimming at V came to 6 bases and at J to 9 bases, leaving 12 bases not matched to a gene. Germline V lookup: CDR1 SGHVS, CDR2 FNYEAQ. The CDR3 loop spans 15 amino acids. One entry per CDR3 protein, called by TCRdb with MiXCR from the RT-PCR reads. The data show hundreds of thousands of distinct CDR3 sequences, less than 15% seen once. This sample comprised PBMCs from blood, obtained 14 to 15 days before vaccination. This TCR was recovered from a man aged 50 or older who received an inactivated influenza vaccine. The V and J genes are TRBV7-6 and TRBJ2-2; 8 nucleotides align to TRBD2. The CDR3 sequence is CASSLLTSGSRELFF. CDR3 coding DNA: TGTGCCAGCAGTCTTCTCACGAGCGGGAGTAGGGAGCTGTTTTTT.